This paragraph reports one T cell receptor beta chain. These data originate in a study of preoperative IRX-2 immunotherapy in early breast cancer. The data were produced by immunoSEQ multiplex PCR, yet TCRdb's version contains in-frame clones alone and is incomplete. The data hold 35,000 to 45,000 clones, with roughly 82% observed a single time. The V gene's germline CDR1 is LNHNV and CDR2 YYDKDF (reference sequence). Trimming shortened V by 3 bases and J by 3 bases, and 14 bases separated the two germline ends. This CDR3 is built from 16 residues. Treatment given: preoperative locoregional IRX-2 cytokine immunotherapy. Preoperative locoregional IRX-2 cytokine immunotherapy was tested in the phase Ib source study.

The clonotype comes from a human donor with breast cancer. The specimen was lymph node tissue, collected after IRX-2 immunotherapy. The rearrangement joins TRBV15 to TRBJ2-2, with D perhaps matching TRBD2 (6 bases). CDR3 nucleotide sequence: TGTGCCACCAGCAGCCTCCGGGGGATCGACACCGGGGAGCTGTTTTTT. It is translated as CATSSLRGIDTGELFF.